These 26 T cell receptor beta chains were all obtained from the same sample, sequenced in a study of CD8 T cells in ankylosing spondylitis. TCRdb re-called the 5' RACE reads with MiXCR, one entry per CDR3 protein. The sample includes fewer than 200,000 distinct CDR3 sequences, about 20% of them seen just once. Sequences were obtained from blood, either unsorted or a sorted T cell fraction (not recorded which). Receptor source: a male donor aged 10 to 35 with ankylosing spondylitis or in good health (not recorded which).

Many counts were recorded for this clonotype. J is TRBJ1-1 and V is TRBV29-1; TRBD1 aligns across 7 bases. The CDR3 loop spans 12 amino acids. The V gene's germline CDR1 is SQVTM and CDR2 ANQGSEA. The trim removed 5 bases at V and 1 base at J, leaving 1 base unmatched. The CDR3 reads CSVRQGNTEAFF. CDR3 DNA: TGCAGCGTTCGACAGGGGAACACTGAAGCTTTCTTT.

The genes are TRBV7-9 and TRBJ2-2; a possible D gene is TRBD2 (6 bases). The germline CDR1 and CDR2 sequences are SEHNR and FQNEAQ (reference sequence). The CDR3 contains 17 residues. V dropped 1 base and J dropped 7 bases, with 19 bases sitting between them. CDR3 nucleotides: TGTGCCAGCAGCTTAGATTCGGGGACTCAAGCCCTCGGGGAGCTGTTTTTT. Translation: CASSLDSGTQALGELFF.

There are many counts of this clonotype. This CDR3 is CSVRRGGSADTQYF. The CDR3 region has the DNA TGCAGTGTGAGGAGGGGCGGGAGTGCAGATACGCAGTATTTT. The chain employs TRBV20-1 and TRBJ2-3, with 7 bases aligning to TRBD2. There are 14 residues in the CDR3. V shed 7 bases and J 4 bases; nucleotides not matched to a gene: 11. Germline CDR1 is DFQATT and CDR2 is SNEGSKA (reference sequence).

This clonotype appeared many times. This chain joins TRBV6-2 or TRBV6-3 and TRBJ2-1; no definite D call. Trimming shortened V by 2 bases and J by 5 bases, and 13 bases separated the two germline ends. This CDR3 is built from 15 residues. Germline loops: CDR1 MNHEY, CDR2 SVGEGT. CDR3 sequence reads: CASSYIGLRDNEQFF. Written as DNA, the CDR3 is TGTGCCAGCAGTTACATTGGGTTACGGGACAATGAGCAGTTCTTC.

This clonotype has a count of ten or more. The V call is TRBV5-1, the J call TRBJ2-1; 7 nucleotides line up with TRBD2. The CDR3 sequence is 16 residues long. The junction had 9 bases not matched to a gene; V was cut back by 5 bases and J by 1 base. Per germline, CDR1 SGHRS and CDR2 YFSETQ. CDR3 in DNA: TGCGCCAGCAGTTTCGACCCTAGCGGTTCCTACAATGAGCAGTTCTTC. Protein: CASSFDPSGSYNEQFF.

This clonotype was counted many times. The chain uses TRBV12-3 or TRBV12-4 and TRBJ2-1, with 10 bases that match TRBD2. The CDR3 length is 14 residues. V was clipped by 8 bases and J by 4 bases; unmatched bases: 5. Written as DNA, the CDR3 is TGTGCCAGCCTCCAGCGGGAGGGATACAATGAGCAGTTCTTC. Its protein product is CASLQREGYNEQFF.

This clonotype was seen a few times. The chain combines TRBV5-1 with TRBJ2-3; no reliable D call. Looked up from germline, CDR1 is SGHRS and CDR2 is YFSETQ. The CDR3 loop spans 15 amino acids. V gave up 0 bases and J gave up 5 bases, with 13 bases separating them. The CDR3 region is CASSLGSSSGDTQYF. Written as DNA, the CDR3 is TGCGCCAGCAGCTTGGGGAGCTCCTCGGGAGATACGCAGTATTTT.

The genes are TRBV30 and TRBJ2-3, with TRBD2 matching 10 bases. Trimming removed 0 bases from V and 2 bases from J; junction bases left unmatched: 20. Germline V gene data show CDR1 as GTSNPN and CDR2 as SVGIG (reference sequence). The CDR3 sequence is 21 residues long. CDR3 nucleotides: TGTGCCTGGAGTGTACTGGGGATGGGCACTAGCGGGACCCTGATCACAGATACGCAGTATTTT. Protein: CAWSVLGMGTSGTLITDTQYF.

This clonotype was detected ten times or more. This likely comes from a read error, as the CDR3 has no conserved phenylalanine or tryptophan at its end. It is unclear where the CDR3 begins or ends on the DNA, so no DNA is shown, and the CDR3 is as TCRdb lists it. V usage is TRBV29-1 and J usage is TRBJ2-1; TRBD1 was called by the table and not checked on the DNA. Termini included, the CDR3 measures 11 amino acids. Germline lookup yields CDR1 SQVTM and CDR2 ANQGSEA. CDR3 residues: CSALEGTGILG.

The CDR3 DNA sequence: TGCAGCGTTGTACAGGGAGAAATGAACACTGAAGCTTTCTTT. Its translation: CSVVQGEMNTEAFF. This chain links TRBV29-1 with TRBJ1-1; a possible D gene is TRBD1 (6 bases). Germline CDR1 reads SQVTM; CDR2 reads ANQGSEA. The CDR3 totals 14 residues. The V gene lost 4 bases and the J gene lost 0 bases, with 12 bases spanning the gap.

This clonotype was observed many times. This sequence joins TRBV20-1 and TRBJ2-3; D is ambiguous. Trimming pared 6 bases from V and 2 bases from J, leaving 12 bases between. Germline CDR1 reads DFQATT; CDR2 reads SNEGSKA (reference sequence). The CDR3 consists of 13 residues. The CDR3 is CSAGGGLTDTQYF. CDR3 coding DNA: TGCAGTGCCGGCGGTGGCCTCACAGATACGCAGTATTTT.

This clonotype occurred many times. The genes are TRBV12-3 or TRBV12-4 and TRBJ1-6, with a weak D call TRBD1 (5 bases). The CDR3 has 14 amino acids. Trimming took 5 bases from V and 9 from J, leaving 14 bases between them. In DNA, the CDR3 is TGTGCCAGCAGTCCAGGGAAGTTTGGTTCACCCCTCCACTTT. This sequence encodes CASSPGKFGSPLHF.

This clonotype appeared a few times. The chain joins TRBV6-5 to TRBJ2-1; D gene uncertain. CDR1 and CDR2 from the germline V gene are MNHEY and SVGAGI. There are 13 residues in the CDR3. Trimming pared 2 bases from V and 5 bases from J, leaving 7 bases between. CDR3 sequence reads: CASSYRSDNEQFF. For the CDR3, the DNA is TGTGCCAGCAGTTACCGGTCCGACAATGAGCAGTTCTTC.

This clonotype was counted at least ten times. This chain links TRBV20-1 with TRBJ1-1; tentative D call: TRBD1 (5 bases). V was pared by 5 bases and J by 3 bases, with 16 bases between. The CDR3 contains 14 residues. Germline V gene data show CDR1 as DFQATT and CDR2 as SNEGSKA (reference sequence). For the CDR3, the DNA is TGCAGTGCTCCCCAGGGTCGCGGGTACACTGAAGCTTTCTTT. This codes for CSAPQGRGYTEAFF.

About this clonotype: At one end the junction does not follow the germline gene, possibly because of a read error. The chain uses TRBV7-9 and TRBJ2-7, with D perhaps TRBD1 (6 bases). The CDR3 sequence is 14 residues long. Germline assignment: CDR1 SEHNR and CDR2 FQNEAQ (reference sequence). CDR3 in amino acids: CASSLGQKNYGQYF. CDR3 DNA sequence: TGTGCCAGCAGCCTCGGACAGAAAAACTACGGGCAGTACTTC.

In this sample, this clonotype turned up many times. This chain links TRBV5-1 with TRBJ2-3; D gene ambiguous. This CDR3 is 16 amino acids long. V was shortened by 1 base and J by 2 bases, with 14 bases between the two germline ends. The germline CDR1 and CDR2 sequences are SGHRS and YFSETQ. This CDR3 is CASSLRGISFTDTQYF. In nucleotides, the CDR3 is TGCGCCAGCAGCTTGCGCGGCATCTCTTTCACAGATACGCAGTATTTT.

In this sample, this clonotype turned up many times. This chain joins TRBV18 and TRBJ2-7; the D is unclear. The CDR3 is 13 amino acids. Germline V gene lookup returns CDR1 KGHSH and CDR2 LQKENI. V lost 1 base to trimming and J lost 6 bases, with 10 bases between them. CDR3 DNA sequence: TGTGCCAGCTCACCACTTGAAGGGCTCGAGCAGTACTTC. It codes for CASSPLEGLEQYF.

DNA of the CDR3: TGCAGTGCTAGGGGGACAGGTCGCAATCAGCCCCAGCATTTT. Translation gives CSARGTGRNQPQHF. V is TRBV20-1 and J is TRBJ1-5; TRBD1 matches at 8 bases. The CDR3 contains 14 residues. Germline lookup yields CDR1 DFQATT and CDR2 SNEGSKA (reference sequence). V gave up 3 bases and J gave up 2 bases; unmatched junction bases: 3.

This clonotype was observed many times. The V and J genes are TRBV13 and TRBJ2-3; 12 positions agree with TRBD2. The trim removed 5 bases at V and 3 bases at J, leaving 12 bases unmatched. Germline values: CDR1 PRHDT, CDR2 FYEKMQ (reference sequence). The CDR3 consists of 18 residues. Here the CDR3 DNA reads TGTGCCAGCAGCCCCCGGACTAGCGGGATGGTGAGAACAGATACGCAGTATTTT. Protein sequence: CASSPRTSGMVRTDTQYF.

This clonotype was found many times. The V call is TRBV5-8, the J call TRBJ2-2, with D unresolved. The germline CDR1 and CDR2 sequences are SGHTS and YDEGEE. The CDR3 loop spans 17 amino acids. The V and J ends lost 2 bases and 6 bases respectively, with 20 bases between them. The chain's CDR3 is CASSFGQIIGFAGELFF. The DNA for the CDR3 is TGTGCCAGCAGCTTCGGGCAGATCATTGGGTTCGCCGGGGAGCTGTTTTTT.

The sample holds many counts of this clonotype. The rearrangement links TRBV6-6 to TRBJ1-5; TRBD1 might be the D (6 bases). The CDR3 is 13 amino acids. Germline loops: CDR1 MNHNY, CDR2 SVGAGI (reference sequence). Trimming left V 2 bases short and J 15 bases short, with 17 bases between. This chain's CDR3 is CASSYQRQAGRHF. In DNA, the CDR3 is TGTGCCAGCAGTTACCAACGACAGGCGGGGCGGCATTTT.

This clonotype was recorded at least ten times. The chain combines TRBV20-1 with TRBJ2-1; D gene ambiguous. CDR1 DFQATT and CDR2 SNEGSKA come from the germline V gene (reference sequence). Trimming shortened V by 5 bases and J by 0 bases, and 14 bases separated the two germline ends. This CDR3 contains 15 residues. This CDR3 is CSAGARHGSYNEQFF. CDR3 nucleotides: TGCAGTGCTGGCGCCAGACACGGCTCCTACAATGAGCAGTTCTTC.

This clonotype was counted ten times or more. The chain recombines TRBV5-5 with TRBJ2-1, with 9 nucleotides matching TRBD1. Trimming at V came to 4 bases and at J to 9 bases, leaving 5 bases not matched to a gene. The germline CDR1 and CDR2 sequences are SGHKS and YYEKEE (reference sequence). This CDR3 has 13 residues. The CDR3 nucleotides are TGTGCCAGCAGCCCCGGGACAGGGCTTGAGCAGTTCTTC. Protein sequence: CASSPGTGLEQFF.

The chain recombines TRBV18 with TRBJ2-1; 8 nucleotides agree with TRBD2. The V gene's germline CDR1 is KGHSH and CDR2 LQKENI. The CDR3 sequence is 16 residues long. Trimming took 0 bases from V and 5 from J; bases not matched to a gene: 6. CDR3 in amino acids: CASSPPSSGPDNEQFF. The CDR3 nucleotides are TGTGCCAGCTCACCACCGTCTAGCGGGCCAGACAATGAGCAGTTCTTC.

This clonotype was recorded at least ten times. The rearrangement joins TRBV5-1 to TRBJ2-5; D is perhaps TRBD1 or TRBD2 (5 bases each). The CDR3 loop spans 15 amino acids. The germline V gene has CDR1 SGHRS and CDR2 YFSETQ. Deletions cut 3 bases from V and 3 bases from J, with 15 bases between. In DNA form, the CDR3 reads TGCGCCAGCAGCTCTGAACCGGGACGGGAAGAGACCCAGTACTTC. It is translated as CASSSEPGREETQYF.

This clonotype was detected only a few times. This chain connects TRBV4-1 to TRBJ2-1; perhaps TRBD2 as D (5 bases). V lost 1 base to trimming and J lost 0 bases, with 13 bases between them. The CDR3 extends over 17 amino acids. CDR1 MGHRA and CDR2 YSYEKL come from the germline V gene. For the CDR3, the DNA is TGCGCCAGCAGCCAAGGGCTAGCTTTATCCTCCTACAATGAGCAGTTCTTC. Its translation: CASSQGLALSSYNEQFF.